The next 10 T cell receptor beta chains were all read from a single sample in a study of T cell repertoires in cytomegalovirus infection. Via MiXCR, TCRdb re-called the reads, giving one row per CDR3 protein. The sample has roughly 230,000 distinct CDR3 sequences; roughly 22% are singletons. Material: CD8+ T cells from PBMCs. The source is a human donor in good health (CMV status not recorded). Some clones in this sample may be carry-over from other donors' samples.

In its sample, this clonotype was seen many times. The rearrangement links TRBV11-2 to TRBJ1-1; tentatively, D is TRBD1 (5 bases). CDR1 and CDR2 (germline): SGHAT, FQNNGV. V lost 1 base, J lost 10 bases, and 19 bases lay in between. This CDR3 has 15 amino acids. DNA for the CDR3: TGTGCCAGCAGCTTAGCCCGGGGACTACGTGGGGGAGCTTTCTTT. This sequence encodes CASSLARGLRGGAFF.

This clonotype came up a few times. The DNA of the CDR3 is TGCAGTGCTAGAGATCTTGAAGGGGGCTTTGAAAAACTGTTTTTT. Amino acids: CSARDLEGGFEKLFF. J is TRBJ1-4 and V is TRBV20-1, with 7 bases matching TRBD1. The junction had 8 bases not matched to a gene; V was cut back by 0 bases and J by 7 bases. The germline V gene has CDR1 DFQATT and CDR2 SNEGSKA (reference sequence). The CDR3 is 15 amino acids.

This clonotype was picked up many times. The chain couples TRBV7-9 to TRBJ2-5, with 8 bases identical to TRBD2. J gave up 4 bases and V 5 bases, and 6 bases lay outside the gene matches. The CDR3 is made up of 14 amino acids. Germline CDR1 is SEHNR and CDR2 is FQNEAQ (reference sequence). The CDR3 loop is CASSTRGGPETQYF. The CDR3 nucleotides are TGTGCCAGCAGCACTCGGGGGGGCCCAGAGACCCAGTACTTC. The full variable domain, in which reference TRBV7-9 and TRBJ2-5 provide the parts outside the CDR3, is DTGVSQNPRHKITKRGQNVTFRCDPISEHNRLYWYRQTLGQGPEFLTYFQNEAQLEKSRLLSDRFSAERPKGSFSTLEIQRTEQGDSAMYLCASSTRGGPETQYFGPGTRLLVL.

The chain employs TRBV25-1 and TRBJ2-1; no clear D. The CDR3 runs to 12 residues. CDR1 is MGHDK, CDR2 SYGVNS, per germline. V lost 6 bases and J lost 7, with 10 bases in between. The CDR3 DNA sequence: TGTGCCAGCAGCGGTCCCCTGAATGAGCAGTTCTTC. Amino acids: CASSGPLNEQFF.

The sample holds a few counts of this clonotype. The V and J genes are TRBV20-1 and TRBJ2-7, with D tentatively TRBD2 (6 bases). The germline CDR1 and CDR2 sequences are DFQATT and SNEGSKA (reference sequence). The CDR3 covers 15 residues. The V gene lost 3 bases and the J gene lost 0 bases, with 15 bases spanning the gap. The CDR3 DNA sequence: TGCAGTGCTAGCCATCCAGCGGGTGCCTCCTACGAGCAGTACTTC. It specifies CSASHPAGASYEQYF.

In this sample, this clonotype turned up a few times. The rearrangement uses TRBV2 and TRBJ2-1; D unresolved. CDR3 length: 12 amino acids. V shed 10 bases and J shed 5 bases, with 12 bases lying between them. Germline V gene data show CDR1 as SNHLY and CDR2 as FYNNEI. The CDR3 sequence is CAKRELDNEQFF. The CDR3 coding sequence is TGTGCCAAGCGTGAACTCGACAATGAGCAGTTCTTC.

The DNA of the CDR3 is TGTGCCAGCAGCCGGACTAGCGGGGTCTCGGAGACCCAGTACTTC. Amino acid sequence: CASSRTSGVSETQYF. The chain has TRBV4-2 and TRBJ2-5; 12 bases agree with TRBD2. The junction had 5 bases not matched to a gene; V was cut back by 4 bases and J by 5 bases. Germline V gene data show CDR1 as LGHNA and CDR2 as YNFKEQ. The CDR3 contains 15 residues.

This clonotype was counted only a few times. The rearrangement links TRBV6-1 to TRBJ2-5; possibly TRBD1 or TRBD2 for D (5 bases each). The CDR3 has 14 residues. Germline V lookup: CDR1 MNHNS, CDR2 SASEGT. The V gene lost 6 bases and the J gene lost 4 bases, with 15 bases spanning the gap. CDR3 bases: TGTGCCAGCAGAAAGAGGGGTTCAGGAGAGACCCAGTACTTC. Encoded protein: CASRKRGSGETQYF.

The chain joins TRBV6-2 or TRBV6-3 to TRBJ2-7, with D perhaps matching TRBD2 (6 bases). Trimming removed 2 bases at V and 0 bases at J, with 8 bases between. Germline assignment: CDR1 MNHEY and CDR2 SVGEGT. The CDR3 covers 14 residues. In DNA form, the CDR3 reads TGTGCCAGCAGTTACGGGGGGACCTCCTACGAGCAGTACTTC. Amino acid sequence: CASSYGGTSYEQYF.

There are a few counts of this clonotype. V and J are TRBV20-1 and TRBJ2-2; D is possibly TRBD2 (5 bases). With 6 bases removed from V and 0 bases from J, the gap between germline ends came to 11 bases. Germline V gene lookup returns CDR1 DFQATT and CDR2 SNEGSKA (reference sequence). The length of the CDR3 is 14 residues. The CDR3 loop reads CSATRTSNTGELFF. The CDR3 nucleotides are TGCAGTGCCACCCGGACTTCGAACACCGGGGAGCTGTTTTTT.